The 3 T cell receptor beta chains listed next were all sequenced from one sample in a study of tumor-infiltrating lymphocytes in primary liver carcinoma. From 400 to 550 ng total RNA, TCR beta cDNA was generated with a primer in the constant region. Three nested multiplex PCR rounds, a slightly modified ARM-PCR method, built the TCR beta libraries. Both of the initial two PCR rounds ran for about 11 cycles and employed TRBV1-TRBV30 forward primers alongside a C-beta reverse primer. One entry per CDR3 protein, called by TCRdb with MiXCR from the multiplex PCR reads. The sample records under 90,000 distinct CDR3 sequences, more than 65% being singletons. Unsorted bulk tissue, about 18-32 mg of it, served as the source for co-extraction of RNA and DNA. The sequenced sample consisted of liver tumor tissue from sampling region 1. Subset noted: tumor region T1, superior pole. These receptors all stem from a man between 35 and 55 years old with primary liver carcinoma and hepatitis B virus infection.

For this clonotype: A junction end diverges from the germline sequence, so it may reflect a read error. The chain recombines TRBV6-6 with TRBJ2-7; D not resolved. The CDR3 has 14 residues. Per the germline V gene, CDR1 is MNHNY and CDR2 is SVGAGI (reference sequence). The CDR3 nucleotides read TGCGTCAGCAGACCTAGGACCCAGGTCCGGGAGCAGTACTTC. It yields the protein CVSRPRTQVREQYF.

This clonotype appeared once. This CDR3 fails to terminate in the conserved phenylalanine or tryptophan, so it likely reflects a read error. The chain has TRBV5-1 and TRBJ2-3; D is ambiguous. The ends were cut back, 0 bases at V and 6 bases at J, with 14 bases in the middle. CDR1 is SGHRS, CDR2 YFSETQ, per germline. The CDR3 totals 15 residues. This CDR3 reads CASSLGDSSVDTQYS. In nucleotides, the CDR3 is TGCGCCAGCAGCTTGGGGGATAGCTCCGTGGATACGCAGTATTCT.

Of note for this clonotype: At one end the junction does not follow the germline gene, possibly because of a read error. The V gene is TRBV11-2, the J gene TRBJ2-7; no definite D call. The CDR3 runs to 15 residues. The germline CDR1 and CDR2 sequences are SGHAT and FQNNGV. The CDR3 protein is CASSTAPGPGDERYF. The CDR3 DNA is TGTGCCAGCAGCACGGCGCCGGGTCCGGGCGACGAGCGGTACTTC.